Following are 16 T cell receptor beta chains from one sample sequenced in a study of CD8 T cells in Susac syndrome (dated by TCRdb to the late 2010s). Libraries were constructed by the immunoSEQ multiplex PCR assay. RNA was extracted with the RNeasy kit and roughly 0.45 to 1 ug was reverse transcribed using random hexamers. TCRdb reran the public reads through fastp at Q25 and MiXCR, keeping productive beta chains. Rows matching on CDR3 protein sequence are summarized as one entry with the most common DNA and genes. The sample data list 77,000 or so distinct CDR3 sequences, and over 85% of these were observed just once. 0.3% to 0.45% of the sample is held by the ten biggest clonotypes. Sequences were obtained from CD8+ T cells from PBMCs. Every receptor here comes from a human donor with multiple sclerosis.

The J gene is TRBJ2-2, the V gene TRBV28, with 13 bases aligning to TRBD2. The CDR3 spans 17 residues. Germline CDR1 MDHEN, CDR2 SYDVKM. J gave up 6 bases and V 3 bases, and 7 bases lay outside the gene matches. The CDR3 nucleotides are TGTGCCAGCAGTTTGCCGCCGGGACTAGCGGGACCCGGGGAGCTGTTTTTT. It specifies CASSLPPGLAGPGELFF. The variable domain in full, completed from reference TRBV28 and TRBJ2-2, reads DVKVTQSSRYLVKRTGEKVFLECVQDMDHENMFWYRQDPGLGLRLIYFSYDVKMKEKGDIPEGYSVSREKKERFSLILESASTNQTSMYLCASSLPPGLAGPGELFFGEGSRLTVL.

V gene TRBV27 combines with J gene TRBJ2-1; 7 bases fit TRBD2. CDR1 and CDR2 (germline): MNHEY, SMNVEV (reference sequence). V dropped 4 bases and J dropped 6; count of bases not matched to a gene: 9. This CDR3 region has 15 residues. CDR3 DNA sequence: TGTGCCAGCAGTTCTCCTAGCGGAATGGGCAATGAGCAGTTCTTC. Translating gives CASSSPSGMGNEQFF.

The chain employs TRBV29-1 and TRBJ1-1; the D is unclear. Trimming cost V 7 bases and J 1 base, with 10 bases left between them. Germline values: CDR1 SQVTM, CDR2 ANQGSEA. This CDR3 is built from 12 residues. CDR3 nucleotide sequence: TGCAGCGGTAGTGGACGGAACACTGAAGCTTTCTTT. As protein: CSGSGRNTEAFF.

The chain uses TRBV7-8 and TRBJ1-1, with a weak D call TRBD1 (5 bases). V was cut by 4 bases and J by 5 bases, with 14 bases left in between. The CDR3 totals 14 residues. Germline V lookup: CDR1 SGHVS, CDR2 FQNEAQ. The CDR3 loop reads CASSSSQGGTEAFF. CDR3 bases: TGTGCCAGCAGCTCGTCCCAGGGTGGGACTGAAGCTTTCTTT.

The chain carries TRBV7-6 and TRBJ1-1; TRBD1 matches 8 bases. Germline V gives CDR1 SGHVS, CDR2 FNYEAQ. The CDR3 totals 15 residues. V lost 5 bases, J lost 5 bases, and 10 bases stayed unmatched. The CDR3 is CASSQGAGIGTEAFF. CDR3 DNA sequence: TGTGCCAGCAGCCAGGGGGCTGGTATTGGGACTGAAGCTTTCTTT.

The V and J genes are TRBV29-1 and TRBJ2-3, with 8 bases lining up with TRBD2. In germline, CDR1 is SQVTM, CDR2 ANQGSEA. The CDR3 is 15 amino acids. The V and J ends lost 2 bases and 3 bases, in that order; junction bases with no gene match: 7. The CDR3 here is CSVEPRGVETDTQYF. For the CDR3, the DNA is TGCAGCGTTGAACCGCGGGGGGTAGAGACAGATACGCAGTATTTT.

The chain combines TRBV25-1 with TRBJ2-1; 9 bases fit TRBD1. The germline CDR1 and CDR2 sequences are MGHDK and SYGVNS. CDR3 length equals 15 residues. The V and J ends lost 2 bases and 10 bases, in that order; junction bases with no gene match: 9. The chain's CDR3 is CASSESIGTGNEQFF. The CDR3 DNA follows: TGTGCCAGCAGTGAAAGTATAGGGACAGGGAACGAGCAGTTCTTC.

The chain is built from TRBV19 and TRBJ1-5; perhaps TRBD1 as D (5 bases). V lost 5 bases and J 6 bases, leaving 11 bases between the germline ends. The CDR3 totals 13 residues. Germline V gene sequence: CDR1 LNHDA, CDR2 SQIVND (reference sequence). CDR3 protein: CASSLPGFQPQHF. DNA of the CDR3: TGTGCCAGTAGTCTTCCAGGGTTTCAGCCCCAGCATTTT.

CDR3 amino acids: CSASGDFAYGYTF. CDR3 DNA: TGCAGTGCTTCGGGTGATTTCGCATATGGCTACACCTTC. V gene TRBV20-1 combines with J gene TRBJ1-2; the D is unclear. The CDR3 runs to 13 residues. V was pared by 5 bases and J by 5 bases, with 15 bases between. Germline V lookup: CDR1 DFQATT, CDR2 SNEGSKA (reference sequence).

The V and J genes are TRBV6-2 or TRBV6-3 and TRBJ1-1, with 8 bases lining up with TRBD1. Germline CDR1 and CDR2: MNHEY and SVGEGT. After removal of 5 bases from V and 2 bases from J, the junction contained 10 bases not matched to a gene. The CDR3 length is 16 residues. Here the CDR3 reads CASSPRSGQDNTEAFF. DNA for the CDR3: TGTGCCAGCAGTCCTCGTTCGGGACAGGACAACACTGAAGCTTTCTTT.

The chain couples TRBV10-3 to TRBJ2-1; D gene uncertain. CDR3 length: 16 residues. Trimming took off 0 bases at V and 8 bases at J, with 17 bases between the two ends. Germline CDR1 and CDR2: ENHRY and SYGVKD. The DNA of the CDR3 is TGTGCCATCAGTGAGTCAAGCATCATCAAATGGGATGAGCAGTTCTTC. It is translated as CAISESSIIKWDEQFF.

The chain is built from TRBV29-1 and TRBJ2-1; a possible D gene is TRBD2 (6 bases). CDR1 is SQVTM and CDR2 is ANQGSEA in the germline V gene. CDR3 length equals 14 residues. V was shortened by 8 bases and J by 1 base, with 15 bases between the two germline ends. In DNA, the CDR3 is TGCAGCTCAACCCGGGAGCCGTCCTACAATGAGCAGTTCTTC. It codes for CSSTREPSYNEQFF.

This chain connects TRBV5-1 to TRBJ1-2; D is undetermined. V was trimmed by 3 bases and J by 7 bases, leaving 13 bases between them. This CDR3 region has 13 residues. The germline V gene has CDR1 SGHRS and CDR2 YFSETQ. CDR3 DNA sequence: TGCGCCAGCAGCTCCCTCGAGGCTAGTGGCTACACCTTC. Translated, it gives CASSSLEASGYTF. Full variable domain (remainder filled in from reference TRBV5-1 and TRBJ1-2): KAGVTQTPRYLIKTRGQQVTLSCSPISGHRSVSWYQQTPGQGLQFLFEYFSETQRNKGNFPGRFSGRQFSNSRSEMNVSTLELGDSALYLCASSSLEASGYTFGSGTRLTVV.

This chain links TRBV29-1 with TRBJ2-3; D ambiguous. The germline V gene has CDR1 SQVTM and CDR2 ANQGSEA. The CDR3 consists of 11 residues. Trimming took off 5 bases at V and 5 bases at J, with 8 bases between the two ends. The CDR3 coding sequence is TGCAGCGTTTTTAAGAGAGATACGCAGTATTTT. It translates to CSVFKRDTQYF.

CDR3 in amino acids: CASSSPSSGIYEQYF. The CDR3 coding sequence is TGTGCCAGCAGTTCTCCGAGTAGCGGGATATACGAGCAGTACTTC. The chain links TRBV6-5 to TRBJ2-7; 8 bases are a match to TRBD2. Germline V gives CDR1 MNHEY, CDR2 SVGAGI. The V segment lost 4 bases and the J segment 4 bases; nucleotides outside the gene matches: 9. This CDR3 is 15 amino acids long.

The rearrangement joins TRBV29-1 to TRBJ2-7, with D possibly being TRBD1 (6 bases). Per germline, CDR1 SQVTM and CDR2 ANQGSEA. CDR3 length: 15 residues. V lost 6 bases and J 5 bases, leaving 23 bases between the germline ends. CDR3 coding DNA: TGCAGCGTCTATCCGGTCGGCAGGGGAATGAACGAGCAGTACTTC. Protein sequence: CSVYPVGRGMNEQYF.